This entry lists 20 T cell receptor beta chains sequenced from one sample in a study of T cells in Graves' hyperthyroidism and ophthalmopathy. From RNA transcripts, TCR beta CDR3 regions were amplified. HTBI primers drove first-round RT-PCR of the TCR CDR3. TCRdb fed the multiplex PCR reads into MiXCR, producing one record per CDR3 protein. The data hold 450,000 to 650,000 distinct CDR3 sequences, with under 25% observed a single time. Sequences were obtained from blood. The receptors were gathered from a young man with Graves' hyperthyroidism.

This clonotype was counted at least ten times. CDR3 nucleotides: TGCAGTGCTAGAGATCGCGGCAGATACACTGAAGCTTTCTTT. As protein: CSARDRGRYTEAFF. The chain has TRBV20-1 and TRBJ1-1; D not certain. From germline, CDR1 is DFQATT and CDR2 SNEGSKA (reference sequence). Trimming left V 0 bases short and J 3 bases short, with 11 bases between. The CDR3 covers 14 residues.

This clonotype was counted only a few times. The rearrangement joins TRBV15 to TRBJ2-7; 11 bases agree with TRBD1. Germline CDR1 and CDR2: LNHNV and YYDKDF (reference sequence). Trimming took 5 bases from V and 3 from J; bases not matched to a gene: 6. The CDR3 has 15 residues. This CDR3 reads CATSPPGQGVYEQYF. The CDR3 bases are TGTGCCACCAGCCCTCCGGGACAGGGGGTCTACGAGCAGTACTTC.

The CDR3 DNA sequence: TGTGCCAGCACTCTGAGCCGGGACAGGAACTACGAGCAGTACTTC. It is translated as CASTLSRDRNYEQYF. The chain recombines TRBV12-3 or TRBV12-4 with TRBJ2-7; 8 bases align to TRBD1. The CDR3 extends over 15 amino acids. Unmatched junction bases numbered 11, after V lost 7 bases and J lost 3 bases.

This clonotype was recorded at least ten times. The V and J genes are TRBV5-6 and TRBJ1-1, with D unresolved. The CDR3 has 14 amino acids. The V end was cut by 0 bases, the J end by 5 bases, with 11 bases between. The germline V gene has CDR1 SGHDT and CDR2 YYEEEE. CDR3 region: CASSLVVSGTEAFF. The CDR3 DNA is TGTGCCAGCAGCTTGGTGGTAAGTGGAACTGAAGCTTTCTTT. Combining the CDR3 with reference TRBV5-6 and TRBJ1-1 gives the whole variable domain DAGVTQSPTHLIKTRGQQVTLRCSPKSGHDTVSWYQQALGQGPQFIFQYYEEEERQRGNFPDRFSGHQFPNYSSELNVNALLLGDSALYLCASSLVVSGTEAFFGQGTRLTVV.

This clonotype came up a few times. The gene calls are TRBV12-3 or TRBV12-4 and TRBJ1-1, with D tentatively TRBD1 (6 bases). The CDR3 has 14 amino acids. With 6 bases removed from V and 3 bases from J, the gap between germline ends came to 14 bases. The CDR3 reads CASSQQGSHTEAFF. CDR3 coding DNA: TGTGCCAGCAGCCAACAGGGATCGCACACTGAAGCTTTCTTT.

This clonotype was recorded at least ten times. The V call is TRBV6-1, the J call TRBJ2-2, with 10 bases that match TRBD2. This CDR3 is 16 amino acids long. Germline values: CDR1 MNHNS, CDR2 SASEGT. V gave up 4 bases and J gave up 0 bases; unmatched junction bases: 2. In DNA form, the CDR3 reads TGTGCCAGCAGTGGACTAGCGGGCGCGAACACCGGGGAGCTGTTTTTT. Amino acid sequence: CASSGLAGANTGELFF.

In its sample, this clonotype was seen many times. V and J are TRBV28 and TRBJ2-7; D unclear. The CDR3 sequence is 14 residues long. V lost 6 bases, J lost 2 bases, and 14 bases lay in between. CDR1 is MDHEN and CDR2 is SYDVKM in the germline V gene. The CDR3 DNA follows: TGTGCCAGCAGAACTCGAAGCAATACCTACGAGCAGTACTTC. Its translation: CASRTRSNTYEQYF.

This clonotype has at least ten counts. The V call is TRBV28, the J call TRBJ1-2; 12 bases match TRBD1. With 6 bases clipped from V and 5 bases from J, the junction kept 10 bases outside the gene matches. The germline V gene encodes CDR1 MDHEN and CDR2 SYDVKM. The CDR3 spans 16 residues. CDR3 in amino acids: CASRPGGQGAGYGYTF. CDR3 in DNA: TGTGCCAGCAGACCTGGGGGACAGGGGGCCGGATATGGCTACACCTTC.

This clonotype was seen more than once but under ten times. The rearrangement uses TRBV19 and TRBJ2-2; a weak D match, TRBD2 (5 bases). Germline V gene sequence: CDR1 LNHDA, CDR2 SQIVND (reference sequence). The germline V and J ends were trimmed by 3 bases and 4 bases, with 9 bases remaining between them. The CDR3 consists of 14 residues. For the CDR3, the DNA is TGTGCCAGTAGTATTGTGGCGGGCACCGGGGAGCTGTTTTTT. This translates into CASSIVAGTGELFF.

This clonotype was observed at least ten times. The chain combines TRBV7-8 with TRBJ1-5; D is possibly TRBD1 (6 bases). The CDR3 is 15 amino acids. Germline V gene data show CDR1 as SGHVS and CDR2 as FQNEAQ. V was clipped by 1 base and J by 7 bases, with 14 bases between them. As DNA, the CDR3 is TGTGCCAGCAGCTTAGAGTGGGACAACGGGCAGCCCCAGCATTTT. This codes for CASSLEWDNGQPQHF. Complete variable domain (other parts from reference TRBV7-8 and TRBJ1-5): GAGVSQSPRYKVAKRGQDVALRCDPISGHVSLFWYQQALGQGPEFLTYFQNEAQLDKSGLPSDRFFAERPEGSVSTLKIQRTQQEDSAVYLCASSLEWDNGQPQHFGDGTRLSIL.

This clonotype was seen at least ten times. This chain joins TRBV15 and TRBJ2-7; 9 positions agree with TRBD1. J gave up 5 bases and V 1 base, and 12 bases lay outside the gene matches. The CDR3 runs 17 residues. Germline loops: CDR1 LNHNV, CDR2 YYDKDF (reference sequence). In DNA form, the CDR3 reads TGTGCCACCAGCAGAGTATCGGGACAGGGTCTATTCCACGAGCAGTACTTC. It codes for CATSRVSGQGLFHEQYF.

This clonotype has only a few counts. CDR3 bases: TGTGCCAGCAGCCAAGAGAAGACAGGGGAGTACGAGCAGTACTTC. It codes for CASSQEKTGEYEQYF. The chain couples TRBV4-2 to TRBJ2-7, with TRBD1 matching over 8 bases. The J segment lost 4 bases and the V segment lost 0 bases, leaving 5 bases of the junction unmatched. CDR3 size: 15 residues. Per germline, CDR1 LGHNA and CDR2 YNFKEQ.

The chain links TRBV20-1 to TRBJ1-5; D not certain. Germline values: CDR1 DFQATT, CDR2 SNEGSKA (reference sequence). The CDR3 sequence is 14 residues long. Trimming cost V 3 bases and J 11 bases, with 20 bases left between them. The CDR3 region has the DNA TGCAGTGCTAGTGGGCGGCCCCAATCAAAGGCCCAGCATTTT. This sequence encodes CSASGRPQSKAQHF.

The V gene is TRBV9, the J gene TRBJ1-2, with 8 bases identical to TRBD1. The germline V gene has CDR1 SGDLS and CDR2 YYNGEE. The CDR3 has 14 amino acids. V trimming: 5 bases; J trimming: 1 base; junction bases outside the gene matches: 4. The CDR3 DNA follows: TGTGCCAGCAGAAGGACAGGGTTTAACTATGGCTACACCTTC. This sequence encodes CASRRTGFNYGYTF.

This chain links TRBV25-1 with TRBJ2-7; 11 positions agree with TRBD2. This CDR3 contains 15 residues. CDR1 is MGHDK and CDR2 is SYGVNS in the germline V gene. V lost 5 bases to trimming and J lost 3 bases; unmatched junction nucleotides: 6. Here the CDR3 reads CASSKTSGMSYEQYF. The CDR3 coding sequence is TGTGCCAGCAGTAAGACTAGCGGGATGAGCTACGAGCAGTACTTC.

The chain recombines TRBV6-1 with TRBJ1-5, with D uncertain. Trimming stripped 3 bases from V and 6 bases from J, with 9 bases between. CDR1 and CDR2 from the germline V gene are MNHNS and SASEGT. This CDR3 comprises 13 residues. CDR3 residues: CASSDPLGQPQHF. The CDR3 DNA follows: TGTGCCAGCAGTGACCCGCTGGGTCAGCCCCAGCATTTT.

This clonotype occurred many times. The chain combines TRBV2 with TRBJ2-2; D not certain. The length of the CDR3 is 12 residues. Germline CDR1 SNHLY, CDR2 FYNNEI. V was clipped by 8 bases and J by 1 base, with 5 bases between them. The CDR3 coding sequence is TGTGCCAGCTACGGGAACACCGGGGAGCTGTTTTTT. Its protein product is CASYGNTGELFF.

This clonotype was observed many times. J is TRBJ1-5 and V is TRBV12-3 or TRBV12-4, with a weak D call TRBD1 (5 bases). CDR3 size: 15 residues. The V end was cut by 6 bases, the J end by 3 bases, with 15 bases between. The CDR3 region is CASRAQGRTNQPQHF. CDR3 nucleotide sequence: TGTGCCAGCAGGGCCCAGGGACGGACCAATCAGCCCCAGCATTTT.

J is TRBJ1-1 and V is TRBV28; 7 bases line up with TRBD1. Per germline, CDR1 MDHEN and CDR2 SYDVKM. This CDR3 contains 15 residues. Trimming took 3 bases from V and 5 from J; bases not matched to a gene: 9. The CDR3: CASSFSTGRGTEAFF. In nucleotides, the CDR3 is TGTGCCAGCAGTTTTTCGACAGGGCGGGGAACTGAAGCTTTCTTT. The whole variable domain, filled in from reference TRBV28 and TRBJ1-1, reads DVKVTQSSRYLVKRTGEKVFLECVQDMDHENMFWYRQDPGLGLRLIYFSYDVKMKEKGDIPEGYSVSREKKERFSLILESASTNQTSMYLCASSFSTGRGTEAFFGQGTRLTVV.

The chain uses TRBV3-1 and TRBJ2-7; D uncertain. The CDR3 is 15 residues long. Germline CDR1 is LGHDT and CDR2 is YNNKEL (reference sequence). Trimming shortened V by 2 bases and J by 0 bases, and 11 bases separated the two germline ends. The CDR3 here is CASSQTAITSYEQYF. CDR3 coding DNA: TGTGCCAGCAGCCAAACGGCCATAACCTCCTACGAGCAGTACTTC.